The 27 T cell receptor beta chains given below trace back to one sample, sequenced in a study of blood T cell repertoires in COVID-19. Libraries were prepared by immunoSEQ multiplex PCR; TCRdb keeps only in-frame clonotypes and omits some of them. The sample records under 200,000 clones, about 83% being singletons. What was sequenced was PBMCs or T cells enriched from blood (not recorded which). These TCRs come from a man aged 40-49 years with acute COVID-19.

The chain couples TRBV28 to TRBJ2-1; TRBD1 aligns across 7 bases. J was trimmed by 4 bases and V by 6 bases; bases with no gene match: 6. The CDR3 has 14 residues. CDR1 is MDHEN, CDR2 SYDVKM, per germline. The CDR3 DNA reads TGTGCCAGCAGGCCCGGGACAGCATACAATGAGCAGTTCTTC. This codes for CASRPGTAYNEQFF.

The genes are TRBV7-3 and TRBJ2-1; possibly TRBD1 for D (5 bases). The germline gives CDR1 SGHTA, CDR2 FQGTGA. This CDR3 has 13 amino acids. Trimming stripped 3 bases from V and 7 bases from J, with 10 bases between. The DNA for the CDR3 is TGTGCCAGCAGCTTCAACTCAGGGAATGAGCAGTTCTTC. Its protein product is CASSFNSGNEQFF.

In its sample, this clone was seen once. This chain links TRBV6-5 with TRBJ2-2, with D perhaps matching TRBD2 (6 bases). This CDR3 spans 14 amino acids. The germline V gene encodes CDR1 MNHEY and CDR2 SVGAGI. Trimming removed 6 bases from V and 1 base from J, with 9 bases in between. CDR3 region: CASRRDLNTGELFF. CDR3 in DNA: TGTGCCAGCAGGAGGGACTTGAACACCGGGGAGCTGTTTTTT.

The V and J genes are TRBV7-9 and TRBJ1-6, with TRBD1 identical over 9 bases. Germline-derived CDR1 and CDR2 are SEHNR and FQNEAQ (reference sequence). Trimming cost V 6 bases and J 10 bases; bases outside gene matches: 10. The CDR3 loop spans 15 amino acids. The CDR3 DNA reads as TGTGCCAGCAGACCGACCGGGACAGGGAAATCACCCCTCCACTTT. Translating it yields CASRPTGTGKSPLHF.

The V and J genes are TRBV7-9 and TRBJ2-1, with TRBD2 identical over 7 bases. V shed 5 bases and J 4 bases; nucleotides not matched to a gene: 14. This CDR3 is built from 17 residues. Germline CDR1 is SEHNR and CDR2 is FQNEAQ (reference sequence). The CDR3 DNA follows: TGTGCCAGCAGCACAAGGCCGGGGGACTATTTTTACAATGAGCAGTTCTTC. Its translation is CASSTRPGDYFYNEQFF.

This CDR3 is CASSLREPGQGLTGANVLTF. In DNA form, the CDR3 reads TGTGCCAGCTCACTCAGGGAGCCAGGACAGGGCTTAACTGGGGCCAACGTCCTGACTTTC. The chain recombines TRBV18 with TRBJ2-6; TRBD1 aligns across 8 bases. The CDR3 has 20 amino acids. Germline V lookup: CDR1 KGHSH, CDR2 LQKENI. The ends lost 4 bases at V and 2 bases at J; junction bases unmatched: 16.

This clone came up once. V and J are TRBV10-3 and TRBJ1-2; 7 bases are shared with TRBD1. Germline CDR1 ENHRY, CDR2 SYGVKD. The length of the CDR3 is 16 residues. With V trimmed by 2 bases and J by 2 bases, 8 bases remained unmatched. The CDR3, as DNA: TGTGCCATCAGTGAGATCGACAGGGCCCCAAACTATGGCTACACCTTC. Protein: CAISEIDRAPNYGYTF.

V gene TRBV30 combines with J gene TRBJ1-6, with TRBD1 matching over 8 bases. This CDR3 is 14 amino acids long. The germline V gene has CDR1 GTSNPN and CDR2 SVGIG (reference sequence). Trimming removed 1 base from V and 11 bases from J; junction bases left unmatched: 7. This chain's CDR3 is CAWSAGQETAPLHF. CDR3 nucleotides: TGTGCCTGGAGTGCGGGACAGGAAACGGCACCCCTCCACTTT.

This clone has only a few counts. The CDR3 here is CASSQRGQPQHF. Here the CDR3 DNA reads TGTGCCAGTAGTCAACGGGGACAGCCCCAGCATTTT. This chain joins TRBV19 and TRBJ1-5; D is unclear. V dropped 5 bases and J dropped 7 bases, with 9 bases sitting between them. The CDR3 runs 12 residues. CDR1 and CDR2 from the germline V gene are LNHDA and SQIVND (reference sequence). The full variable domain, rest sourced from reference TRBV19 and TRBJ1-5, is DGGITQSPKYLFRKEGQNVTLSCEQNLNHDAMYWYRQDPGQGLRLIYYSQIVNDFQKGDIAEGYSVSREKKESFPLTVTSAQKNPTAFYLCASSQRGQPQHFGDGTRLSIL.

This clone was picked up one time. This chain joins TRBV4-2 and TRBJ2-7; TRBD2 matches at 8 bases. The CDR3 has 16 residues. Germline-derived CDR1 and CDR2 are LGHNA and YNFKEQ. The junction had 8 bases not matched to a gene; V was cut back by 0 bases and J by 4 bases. The CDR3: CASSQEGAGGGYEQYF. Written as DNA, the CDR3 is TGTGCCAGCAGCCAAGAGGGCGCGGGAGGAGGGTACGAGCAGTACTTC.

The chain has TRBV30 and TRBJ2-5; perhaps TRBD2 as D (6 bases). The germline V gene has CDR1 GTSNPN and CDR2 SVGIG (reference sequence). V lost 0 bases and J 3 bases, leaving 17 bases between the germline ends. The CDR3 runs 16 residues. The CDR3 here is CAWSVGYGGVEETQYF. In DNA form, the CDR3 reads TGTGCCTGGAGTGTAGGGTACGGCGGGGTGGAAGAGACCCAGTACTTC.

This clone has a single count. The V and J genes are TRBV5-8 and TRBJ1-2; D gene unclear. The CDR3 length is 14 residues. The germline CDR1 and CDR2 sequences are SGHTS and YDEGEE. V was trimmed by 6 bases and J by 12 bases, leaving 24 bases between them. This CDR3 reads CASTDGDGRREDTF. CDR3 sequence (DNA): TGTGCCAGCACCGACGGAGACGGCAGAAGAGAAGACACCTTC.

The chain is built from TRBV28 and TRBJ1-1, with D maybe TRBD1 (5 bases). The CDR3 has 15 amino acids. Between the trimmed V and J ends, which lost 1 base and 6 bases, there was a span of 15 bases. Germline CDR1 and CDR2: MDHEN and SYDVKM. CDR3 protein: CASSLFPADTPEAFF. In DNA form, the CDR3 reads TGTGCCAGCAGTTTATTTCCCGCGGACACTCCTGAAGCTTTCTTT.

The chain has TRBV6-5 and TRBJ1-2; 8 bases agree with TRBD1. Germline values: CDR1 MNHEY, CDR2 SVGAGI. The CDR3 is 12 amino acids. Unmatched junction bases numbered 10, after V lost 11 bases and J lost 8 bases. The CDR3 loop is CAGKTGDSGYTF. CDR3 coding DNA: TGTGCCGGGAAGACAGGGGACTCGGGCTACACCTTC.

This clone appeared once. The chain has TRBV19 and TRBJ2-5; 8 bases fit TRBD2. CDR3 length equals 16 residues. V was pared by 7 bases and J by 2 bases, with 12 bases of the junction left unmatched. CDR1 is LNHDA, CDR2 SQIVND, per germline (reference sequence). The CDR3 region has the DNA TGTGCCAGTAACCTCGGGAGGGGGGGCCGGCAAGAGACCCAGTACTTC. Its translation is CASNLGRGGRQETQYF.

The chain joins TRBV16 to TRBJ2-3; a possible D gene is TRBD2 (6 bases). The CDR3 loop spans 16 amino acids. Trimming took off 0 bases at V and 2 bases at J, with 12 bases between the two ends. Germline V gene sequence: CDR1 KGHSY, CDR2 FQNENV. CDR3: CASSQSIGGVTDTQYF. CDR3 bases: TGTGCCAGCAGCCAATCGATAGGAGGGGTCACAGATACGCAGTATTTT. The whole variable domain, filled in from reference TRBV16 and TRBJ2-3, reads GEEVAQTPKHLVRGEGQKAKLYCAPIKGHSYVFWYQQVLKNEFKFLISFQNENVFDETGMPKERFSAKCLPNSPCSLEIQATKLEDSAVYFCASSQSIGGVTDTQYFGPGTRLTVL.

The chain uses TRBV15 and TRBJ1-1; D is ambiguous. Looked up from germline, CDR1 is LNHNV and CDR2 is YYDKDF (reference sequence). The CDR3 loop spans 15 amino acids. V lost 1 base and J 0 bases, leaving 9 bases between the germline ends. Here the CDR3 reads CATSRGEPMNTEAFF. DNA for the CDR3: TGTGCCACCAGCAGAGGGGAGCCCATGAACACTGAAGCTTTCTTT.

With respect to this clone: The same CDR3 can be traced to other DNA sequences in this sample. The rearrangement joins TRBV10-1 to TRBJ2-5; the D gene is possibly TRBD1 (6 bases). The CDR3 is 14 amino acids. V was pared by 0 bases and J by 5 bases, with 10 bases between. Germline-derived CDR1 and CDR2 are WNHNN and SYGVQD (reference sequence). The CDR3 region is CASSESGGTETQYF. The CDR3 DNA is TGCGCCAGCAGTGAGTCAGGGGGTACCGAGACCCAGTACTTC.

V and J are TRBV11-2 and TRBJ2-4; the D is unclear. CDR3 length: 13 residues. Trimming stripped 0 bases from V and 8 bases from J, with 8 bases between. Germline V CDR1 and CDR2: SGHAT, FQNNGV. The DNA of the CDR3 is TGTGCCAGCAGCTTAGATCTTGAGGACATTCAGTACTTC. Residues: CASSLDLEDIQYF.

This clone appeared once. The chain combines TRBV9 with TRBJ2-5; 13 bases are shared with TRBD2. V shed 4 bases and J 5 bases; nucleotides not matched to a gene: 14. Per the germline V gene, CDR1 is SGDLS and CDR2 is YYNGEE. The CDR3 runs to 18 residues. The CDR3 DNA reads as TGTGCCAGCAGCCCTGGACTAGCGGGAGCCGGTGGAAGGGAGACCCAGTACTTC. Translated, it gives CASSPGLAGAGGRETQYF.

This sequence joins TRBV30 and TRBJ2-1; 11 nucleotides align to TRBD2. The CDR3 length is 16 residues. CDR1 GTSNPN and CDR2 SVGIG come from the germline V gene (reference sequence). J gave up 3 bases and V 4 bases, and 8 bases lay outside the gene matches. The CDR3 spells CAWILTGTSGYNEQFF. CDR3 nucleotide sequence: TGTGCCTGGATCCTAACCGGGACTAGCGGCTACAATGAGCAGTTCTTC.

The chain recombines TRBV4-1 with TRBJ1-1; D may be TRBD1 (6 bases). This CDR3 is built from 14 residues. V lost 3 bases, J lost 3 bases, and 11 bases lay in between. CDR1 and CDR2 (germline): MGHRA, YSYEKL. CDR3 amino acids: CASSQGEGDTEAFF. CDR3 sequence (DNA): TGCGCCAGCAGCCAGGGGGAGGGGGACACTGAAGCTTTCTTT.

The V gene is TRBV6-5, the J gene TRBJ2-7, with TRBD1 identical over 9 bases. The CDR3 length is 14 residues. The J segment lost 4 bases and the V segment lost 5 bases, leaving 6 bases of the junction unmatched. Per germline, CDR1 MNHEY and CDR2 SVGAGI. The CDR3 spells CASSNRDRAYEQYF. Here the CDR3 DNA reads TGTGCCAGCAGTAACCGGGACAGGGCGTACGAGCAGTACTTC.

This clone appeared a single time. This chain links TRBV9 with TRBJ2-2; no reliable D call. V gave up 1 base and J gave up 6 bases, with 7 bases separating them. The CDR3 contains 13 residues. The germline gives CDR1 SGDLS, CDR2 YYNGEE. Here the CDR3 DNA reads TGTGCCAGCAGCGTAATACCGGCCGGGGAGCTGTTTTTT. It encodes CASSVIPAGELFF.

This chain joins TRBV4-3 and TRBJ2-1, with 9 bases fitting TRBD2. The germline V gene has CDR1 LGHNA and CDR2 YSLEER. The V gene end was trimmed by 5 bases and the J gene end by 0 bases; junction bases not matched to a gene: 8. The CDR3 loop spans 17 amino acids. Here the CDR3 reads CASSTRLADHSYNEQFF. CDR3 nucleotides: TGCGCCAGCAGCACCCGACTAGCGGACCACTCCTACAATGAGCAGTTCTTC.

The chain recombines TRBV12-3 or TRBV12-4 with TRBJ2-1, with D possibly TRBD2 on 5 matching bases. Trimming removed 5 bases at V and 7 bases at J, with 9 bases between. This CDR3 is 12 amino acids long. CDR3 sequence reads: CASSPPGNEQFF. CDR3 in DNA: TGTGCCAGCAGTCCGCCGGGGAATGAGCAGTTCTTC.

This chain joins TRBV30 and TRBJ2-5; possibly TRBD2 for D (6 bases). Trimming stripped 2 bases from V and 14 bases from J, with 15 bases between. Germline CDR1 GTSNPN, CDR2 SVGIG (reference sequence). The CDR3 extends over 11 amino acids. The CDR3 nucleotides are TGTGCCTGGAGTCTCCGGGACTCCCGATACTTC. Protein: CAWSLRDSRYF.